This TCR beta chain emerged from a study of graft-versus-host responses after intestinal transplantation. On this clone itself: Its antigen is not identified.

Per germline, CDR1 LNHDA and CDR2 SQIVND (reference sequence). The CDR3 is 14 residues long. Sequencing used immunoSEQ multiplex PCR; TCRdb keeps in-frame clones, though not all of them. The table includes approximately 33,000 clones, roughly 83% detected once. The material was unstimulated CD8+ T cells sorted from spleen or lymph node cells, obtained before intestinal transplant. The sequence derives from a human donor who received an intestinal transplant. The rearrangement links TRBV19 to TRBJ2-5, with 10 bases identical to TRBD1. The end of the DNA aligns better with TRBJ2-7, so the J call may be wrong. CDR3 amino acids: CASSAGTGVYEQYF. The CDR3 DNA is TGTGCCAGTAGTGCCGGGACAGGGGTCTACGAGCAGTACTTC.